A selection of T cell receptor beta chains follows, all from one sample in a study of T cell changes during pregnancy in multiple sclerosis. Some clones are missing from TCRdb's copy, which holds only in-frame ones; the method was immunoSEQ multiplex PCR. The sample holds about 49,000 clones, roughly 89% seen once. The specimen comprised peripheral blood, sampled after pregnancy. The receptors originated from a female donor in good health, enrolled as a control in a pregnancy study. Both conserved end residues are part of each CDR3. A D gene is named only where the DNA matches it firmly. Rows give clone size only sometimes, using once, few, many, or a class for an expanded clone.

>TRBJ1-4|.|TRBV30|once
CAWRREVNEKLFF
TGTGCCTGGAGGCGGGAGGTTAATGAAAAACTGTTTTTT
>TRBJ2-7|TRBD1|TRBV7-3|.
CASSPAGQEIYEQYF
TGTGCCAGCAGCCCCGCGGGACAGGAGATCTACGAGCAGTACTTC
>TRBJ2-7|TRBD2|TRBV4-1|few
CASSQSGGLAAVRQYF
TGCGCCAGCAGCCAATCCGGAGGACTAGCGGCCGTGCGGCAGTACTTC
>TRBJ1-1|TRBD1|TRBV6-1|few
CASTLTGTAEAFF
TGTGCCAGCACTTTAACCGGGACAGCTGAAGCTTTCTTT
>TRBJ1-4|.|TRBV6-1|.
CASSVQPRTANEKLFF
TGTGCCAGCAGTGTCCAGCCCCGGACAGCTAATGAAAAACTGTTTTTT
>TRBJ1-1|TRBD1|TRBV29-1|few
CSVRGQGRGTEAFF
TGCAGCGTTCGGGGACAGGGCAGGGGGACTGAAGCTTTCTTT
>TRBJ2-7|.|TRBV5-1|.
CASNPSSGEGEQYF
TGCGCCAGCAACCCTTCCTCCGGGGAAGGGGAGCAGTACTTC
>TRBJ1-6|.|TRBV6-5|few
CASSYGTPRNSPLHF
TGTGCCAGCAGTTACGGGACACCGAGGAATTCACCCCTCCACTTT
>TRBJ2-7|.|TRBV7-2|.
CASSHLNGNEQYF
TGTGCCAGCAGCCATTTGAACGGGAATGAGCAGTACTTC
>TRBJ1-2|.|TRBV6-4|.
CASGPGYGYGYTF
TGTGCCAGCGGGCCGGGATACGGCTATGGCTACACCTTC
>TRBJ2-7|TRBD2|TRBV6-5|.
CASRTSGTYEQYF
TGTGCCAGCCGGACTAGCGGAACCTACGAGCAGTACTTC
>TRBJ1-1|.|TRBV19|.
CASFATTGSTEAFF
TGTGCCAGTTTCGCGACCACAGGGAGCACTGAAGCTTTCTTT
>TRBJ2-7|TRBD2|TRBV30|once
CATGLAGEGGGEQYF
TGTGCCACGGGACTAGCGGGAGAAGGGGGTGGAGAGCAGTACTTC
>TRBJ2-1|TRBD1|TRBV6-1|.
CASSEGGQPSSYNEQFF
TGTGCCAGCAGTGAAGGGGGACAGCCAAGCTCCTACAATGAGCAGTTCTTC
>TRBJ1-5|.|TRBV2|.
CASSEAGAWGNQPQHF
TGTGCCAGCAGTGAAGCGGGGGCTTGGGGCAATCAGCCCCAGCATTTT
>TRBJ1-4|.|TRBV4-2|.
CASSTTGGEKLFF
TGTGCCAGCAGCACGACAGGCGGTGAAAAACTGTTTTTT
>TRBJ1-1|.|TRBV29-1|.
CSVEGEAGVVNTEAFF
TGCAGCGTTGAAGGAGAGGCAGGGGTGGTGAACACTGAAGCTTTCTTT
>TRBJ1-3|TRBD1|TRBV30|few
CAWSLGQLRNTIYF
TGTGCCTGGAGTTTGGGACAGCTTCGAAACACCATATATTTT
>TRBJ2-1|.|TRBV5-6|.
CASSLVWANEQFF
TGTGCCAGCAGCTTGGTTTGGGCCAATGAGCAGTTCTTC
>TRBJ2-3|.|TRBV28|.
CASSFAGPRGTDTQYF
TGTGCCAGCAGTTTCGCTGGCCCCAGGGGCACAGATACGCAGTATTTT
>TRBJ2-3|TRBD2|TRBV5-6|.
CASSRGLAGGKDTQYF
TGTGCCAGCAGCAGGGGACTAGCGGGAGGCAAAGATACGCAGTATTTT
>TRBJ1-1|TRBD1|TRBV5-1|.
CASSLRGQGSGTEAFF
TGCGCCAGCAGCTTGAGGGGACAGGGATCGGGCACTGAAGCTTTCTTT
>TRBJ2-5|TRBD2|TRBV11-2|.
CASSSRAPSGVQETQYF
TGTGCCAGCAGCTCCCGAGCCCCTAGCGGAGTACAAGAGACCCAGTACTTC
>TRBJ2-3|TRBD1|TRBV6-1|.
CASTGGTGVPDTQYF
TGTGCCAGCACTGGTGGGACAGGGGTCCCAGATACGCAGTATTTT
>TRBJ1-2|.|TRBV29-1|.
CSVRRDTNNFNYGYTF
TGCAGCGTCCGTCGGGACACCAATAATTTTAACTATGGCTACACCTTC
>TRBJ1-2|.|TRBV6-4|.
CASRADIGGGGYTF
TGTGCCAGCAGGGCCGACATTGGGGGAGGTGGCTACACCTTC
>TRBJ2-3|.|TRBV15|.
CATSPGNTDTQYF
TGTGCCACCAGCCCAGGGAACACAGATACGCAGTATTTT
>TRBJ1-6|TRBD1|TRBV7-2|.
CASSLATGLTYNSPLHF
TGTGCCAGCAGCTTAGCGACAGGGCTTACCTATAATTCACCCCTCCACTTT
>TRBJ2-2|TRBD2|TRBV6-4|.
CASSPGGGSTGELFF
TGTGCCAGCAGTCCTGGGGGGGGGAGCACCGGGGAGCTGTTTTTT
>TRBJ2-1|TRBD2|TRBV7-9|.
CASSSDPGGRENEQFF
TGTGCCAGCAGCTCGGATCCGGGCGGGAGGGAAAATGAGCAGTTCTTC
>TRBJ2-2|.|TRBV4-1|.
CASSQVPGQGTGELFF
TGCGCCAGCAGCCAAGTGCCGGGGCAGGGGACCGGGGAGCTGTTTTTT
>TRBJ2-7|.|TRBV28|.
CASSSVQSPQGEQYF
TGTGCCAGCAGTTCCGTTCAGTCCCCCCAGGGCGAGCAGTACTTC
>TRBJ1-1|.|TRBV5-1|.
CASSFIGGTAEAFF
TGCGCCAGCAGCTTTATCGGGGGGACCGCTGAAGCTTTCTTT
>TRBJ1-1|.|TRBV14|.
CASSKTEGGTPEAFF
TGTGCCAGCAGCAAAACGGAGGGAGGGACACCTGAAGCTTTCTTT
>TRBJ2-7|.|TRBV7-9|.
CASSLGAGGNEQYF
TGTGCCAGCAGCTTAGGGGCAGGGGGGAACGAGCAGTACTTC
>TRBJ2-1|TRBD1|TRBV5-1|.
CASSLGQGAGNEQFF
TGCGCCAGCAGCTTGGGCCAGGGGGCGGGAAATGAGCAGTTCTTC
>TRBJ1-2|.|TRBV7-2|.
CASSSTPSGYTF
TGTGCCAGCAGCTCCACACCCTCCGGCTACACCTTC